This T cell receptor (beta chain) was found in a study of beta chain features in type 1 diabetes (dated by TCRdb to the late 2010s). Looking at the study overall: Mean age, gender distribution, total cell number and subset yield did not differ between patients and healthy donors. A total of under 120,000,000 sorted cells were examined across all samples, and RNA yield correlated strongly with the number of cells per subset. The study compared the TCRB repertoires of sorted circulating CD4+ T cell subsets in recently diagnosed type 1 diabetes patients with those in matched healthy donors. Regulatory and stem cell-like memory subsets were obtained from only 8 patients and roughly 8 healthy donors, while naive and central memory subsets were obtained from all 30 or so donors.

Each donor gave one peripheral blood draw, averaging approximately 0.11 L, which was collected into heparinised tubes. A BD FACSAria II and a panel including CD45RO, CCR7, CD25, CD127, CD95 and CD27 were used to sort naive, central memory, regulatory and stem cell-like memory CD4+ T cells. A purity above 95% was achieved for all sorted populations. Right away, PBMCs were isolated by Lymphoprep density gradient centrifugation and were stained directly, with no culture step. So that batch effects would be minimized, each experiment stained and sorted samples in pairs, pairing one healthy donor with one patient. What the work shows at the level of the full study, not this receptor alone: Naive, central memory and regulatory TCRB repertoires appeared to be more alike among patients than among healthy donors. Only small numbers of individuals were included in the HLA sub-analyses, which left unresolved whether HLA type had any influence on TCRB rearrangement. In all four CD4+ subsets, TCRB CDR3 length was moderately but significantly shorter in type 1 diabetes patients. Shorter templates might be favored by PCR, yet because patient and control samples were amplified and corrected together, any such skew would affect both groups equally. Because cDNA was sequenced instead of genomic DNA, highly expressing activated cells could be over-represented, though the groups showed no difference in activation or CD3 levels. At VDJ recombination sites, patients with type 1 diabetes made fewer insertions and deleted more nucleotides, a pattern implying thymic rearrangement abnormalities.

The entire isolated RNA was reverse transcribed using the High Capacity cDNA Reverse Transcription Kit, and thus expressed TCRB transcripts were sequenced. Deep immunoSEQ sequencing was applied to naive, central memory and regulatory T cell samples, giving an average of about 3.6 million total reads per sample. Sorted cells were lysed in RLT buffer, and RNA was extracted using DNase-treated RNeasy Micro or Mini kits according to cell number. To prevent cross-contamination, each cell subset was processed individually, whereas patient and healthy donor samples were processed jointly. TCRB sequences were amplified from cDNA with the immunoSEQ multiplex PCR, producing 87-bp fragments spanning the CDR3 region. The amplicons were sequenced using the Illumina HiSeq platform. In the source study's methods: PCR bias was computationally corrected using synthetic template baselines, reads within Hamming distance 2 were collapsed, and singletons that could not be merged were discarded. Reads were aligned against IMGT to assign V, D and J genes, CDR3 length and insertions or deletions at six rearrangement sites. Within each subset, clonotype counts were normalized to the number of sorted cells before true diversity and Gini coefficients were calculated with the tcR R package. The overlap coefficient, calculated on TCRB nucleotide sequences, was used to measure repertoire sharing. As a proxy for the pre-selection repertoire, out-of-frame TCRB sequences from naive cells were analyzed. Not all clones reach the TCRdb copy of this immuneACCESS table, which keeps in-frame sequences only. Checked studies attribute under half of the gap to unresolved V genes and leave the rest unexplained. V and J calls and clone size come straight from that table; D and trimming were deduced from the DNA. The sample table shows 400,000 to 600,000 clones, and approximately 30% are seen once. Of the sample, almost 0.065% falls within the top ten clones.

Its CDR3 holds 14 amino acids, cysteine through phenylalanine. The sequence is cut down to CDR3 DNA, 42 bases in frame from base 1. Trimming takes 5 bases off V and 1 base off J; junction bases not matched to a gene: 2. Via the germline V gene, CDR1 is SGHTA and CDR2 FQGNSA. As to this clone: Which antigen it targets is not known. Base qualities are not recorded, but no much larger clone differs from it by a single base.

This receptor was identified in a man aged 18 to 29 in good health. The sequence joins TRBV7-2 to TRBJ2-3, with 8 bases aligning to TRBD1. Sequenced input: naive CD4+ T cells from blood. The cell subset or site label of this sample denotes: true naive CD4+ T cells. The CDR3 loop reads CASSEDRGTDTQYF. The bases are TGTGCCAGCAGCGAGGACAGGGGCACAGATACGCAGTATTTT.